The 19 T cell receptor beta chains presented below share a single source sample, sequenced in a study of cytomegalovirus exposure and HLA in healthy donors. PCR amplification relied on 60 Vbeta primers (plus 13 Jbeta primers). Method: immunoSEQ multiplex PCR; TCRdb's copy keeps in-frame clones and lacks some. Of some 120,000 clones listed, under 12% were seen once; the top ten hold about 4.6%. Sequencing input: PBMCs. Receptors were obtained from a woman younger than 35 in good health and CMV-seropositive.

DNA for the CDR3: TGTGCCAGCAGTGAAACAGGGTTCTTCAACGTCCTGACTTTC. This sequence encodes CASSETGFFNVLTF. V is TRBV2 and J is TRBJ2-6; perhaps TRBD1 as D (6 bases). V was trimmed by 2 bases and J by 9 bases, leaving 11 bases between them. Looked up from germline, CDR1 is SNHLY and CDR2 is FYNNEI. The length of the CDR3 is 14 residues. The complete variable domain, with remaining parts taken from reference TRBV2 and TRBJ2-6, reads EPEVTQTPSHQVTQMGQEVILRCVPISNHLYFYWYRQILGQKVEFLVSFYNNEISEKSEIFDDQFSVERPDGSNFTLKIRSTKLEDSAMYFCASSETGFFNVLTFGAGSRLTVL.

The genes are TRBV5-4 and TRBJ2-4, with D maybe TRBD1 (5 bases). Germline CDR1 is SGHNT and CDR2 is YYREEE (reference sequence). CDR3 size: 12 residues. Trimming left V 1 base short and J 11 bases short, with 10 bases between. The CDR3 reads CASSLSEGVQYF. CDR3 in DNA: TGTGCCAGCAGCTTGAGCGAAGGGGTTCAGTACTTC. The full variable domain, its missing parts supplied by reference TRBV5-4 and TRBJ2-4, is ETGVTQSPTHLIKTRGQQVTLRCSSQSGHNTVSWYQQALGQGPQFIFQYYREEENGRGNFPPRFSGLQFPNYSSELNVNALELDDSALYLCASSLSEGVQYFGAGTRLSVL.

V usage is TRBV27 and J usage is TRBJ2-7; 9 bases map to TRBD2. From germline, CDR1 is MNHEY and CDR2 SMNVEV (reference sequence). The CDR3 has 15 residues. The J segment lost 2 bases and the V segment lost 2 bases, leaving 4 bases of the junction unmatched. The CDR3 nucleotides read TGTGCCAGCAGTTTAGGGGTAGCGGGAGCCTACGAGCAGTACTTC. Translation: CASSLGVAGAYEQYF.

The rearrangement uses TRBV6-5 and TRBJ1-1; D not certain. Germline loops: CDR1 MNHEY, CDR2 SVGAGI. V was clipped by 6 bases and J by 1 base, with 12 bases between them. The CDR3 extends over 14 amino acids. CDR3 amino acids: CASSRSGRNTEAFF. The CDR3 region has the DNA TGTGCCAGCAGCCGCTCCGGTAGGAACACTGAAGCTTTCTTT.

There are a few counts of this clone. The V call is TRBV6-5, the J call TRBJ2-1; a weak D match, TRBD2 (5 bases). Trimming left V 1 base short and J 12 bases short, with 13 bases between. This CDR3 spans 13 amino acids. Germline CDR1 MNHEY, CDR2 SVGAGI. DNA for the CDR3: TGTGCCAGCAGTTACTACGACCGGGAAGCGCAGTTCTTC. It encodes CASSYYDREAQFF.

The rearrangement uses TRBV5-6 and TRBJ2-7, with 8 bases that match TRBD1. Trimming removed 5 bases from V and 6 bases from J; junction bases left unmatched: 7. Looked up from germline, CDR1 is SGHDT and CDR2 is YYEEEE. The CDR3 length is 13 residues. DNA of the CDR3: TGTGCCAGCAGTTCGGACAGGGTGGCCGAGCAGTACTTC. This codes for CASSSDRVAEQYF.

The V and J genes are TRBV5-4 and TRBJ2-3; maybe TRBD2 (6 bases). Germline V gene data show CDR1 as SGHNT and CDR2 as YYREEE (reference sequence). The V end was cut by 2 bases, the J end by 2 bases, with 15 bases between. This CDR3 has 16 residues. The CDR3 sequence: CASSFPGAGITDTQYF. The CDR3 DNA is TGTGCCAGCAGCTTCCCTGGGGCGGGGATCACAGATACGCAGTATTTT.

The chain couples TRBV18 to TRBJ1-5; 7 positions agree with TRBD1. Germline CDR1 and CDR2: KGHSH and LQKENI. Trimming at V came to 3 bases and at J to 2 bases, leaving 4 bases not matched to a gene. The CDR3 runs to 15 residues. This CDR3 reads CASSPTGSGNQPQHF. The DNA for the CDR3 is TGTGCCAGCTCACCGACAGGGAGCGGCAATCAGCCCCAGCATTTT.

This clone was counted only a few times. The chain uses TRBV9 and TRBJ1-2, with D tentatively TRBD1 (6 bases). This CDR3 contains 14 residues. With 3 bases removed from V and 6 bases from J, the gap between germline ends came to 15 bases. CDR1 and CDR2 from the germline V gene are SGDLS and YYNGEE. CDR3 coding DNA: TGTGCCAGCAGCGCCTCACAGGGATCGAATGGCTACACCTTC. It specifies CASSASQGSNGYTF.

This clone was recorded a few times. The CDR3 region is CASSLVGDTPYGYTF. Written as DNA, the CDR3 is TGTGCCAGCAGCTTGGTCGGTGACACCCCATATGGCTACACCTTC. The V gene is TRBV5-6, the J gene TRBJ1-2; no reliable D call. The CDR3 length is 15 residues. V was trimmed by 0 bases and J by 5 bases, leaving 14 bases between them. Germline values: CDR1 SGHDT, CDR2 YYEEEE.

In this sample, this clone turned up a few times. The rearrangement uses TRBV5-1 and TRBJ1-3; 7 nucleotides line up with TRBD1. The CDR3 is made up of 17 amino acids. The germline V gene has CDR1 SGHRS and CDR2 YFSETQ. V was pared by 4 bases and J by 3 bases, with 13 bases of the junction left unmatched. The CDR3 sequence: CASSPGVGGGVGNTIYF. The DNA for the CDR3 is TGCGCCAGCAGCCCTGGCGTTGGAGGGGGCGTTGGAAACACCATATATTTT.

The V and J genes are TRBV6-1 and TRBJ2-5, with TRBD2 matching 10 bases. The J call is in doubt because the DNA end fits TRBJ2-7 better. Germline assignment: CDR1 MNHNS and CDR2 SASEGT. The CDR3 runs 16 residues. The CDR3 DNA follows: TGTGCCAGCAGTGAGTTCGCTAGCGGGAGTGGCGACGAGCAGTACTTC. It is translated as CASSEFASGSGDEQYF.

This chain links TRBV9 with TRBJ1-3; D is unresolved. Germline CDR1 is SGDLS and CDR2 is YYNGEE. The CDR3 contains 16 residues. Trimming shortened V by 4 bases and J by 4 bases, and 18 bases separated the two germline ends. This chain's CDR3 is CASSPQSAGSGNTIYF. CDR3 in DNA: TGTGCCAGCAGCCCCCAGTCGGCAGGCTCAGGAAACACCATATATTTT.

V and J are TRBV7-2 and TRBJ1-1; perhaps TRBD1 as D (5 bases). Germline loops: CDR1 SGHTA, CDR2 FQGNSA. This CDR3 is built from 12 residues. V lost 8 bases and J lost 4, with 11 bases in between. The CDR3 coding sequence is TGTGCCAGCTCCATAGGGGCCACTGAAGCTTTCTTT. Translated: CASSIGATEAFF.

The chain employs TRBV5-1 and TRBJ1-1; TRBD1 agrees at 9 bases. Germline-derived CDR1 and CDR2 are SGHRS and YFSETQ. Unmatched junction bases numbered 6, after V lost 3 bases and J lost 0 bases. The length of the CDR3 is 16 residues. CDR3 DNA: TGCGCCAGCAGCTGGGGACAGGGTGAAATGAACACTGAAGCTTTCTTT. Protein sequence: CASSWGQGEMNTEAFF.

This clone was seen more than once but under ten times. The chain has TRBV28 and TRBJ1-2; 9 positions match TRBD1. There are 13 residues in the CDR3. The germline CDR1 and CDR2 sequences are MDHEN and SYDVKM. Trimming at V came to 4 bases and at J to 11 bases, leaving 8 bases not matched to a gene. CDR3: CASSSPGQGRYTF. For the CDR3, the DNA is TGTGCCAGCAGTTCTCCGGGACAGGGTCGGTACACCTTC.

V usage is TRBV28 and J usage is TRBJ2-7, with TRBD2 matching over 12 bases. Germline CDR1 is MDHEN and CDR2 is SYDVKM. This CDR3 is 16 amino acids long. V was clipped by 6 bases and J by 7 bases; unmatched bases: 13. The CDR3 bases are TGTGCCAGCAGACCCGAGAGACTAGCGGGAGCTGGAGAGCAGTACTTC. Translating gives CASRPERLAGAGEQYF.

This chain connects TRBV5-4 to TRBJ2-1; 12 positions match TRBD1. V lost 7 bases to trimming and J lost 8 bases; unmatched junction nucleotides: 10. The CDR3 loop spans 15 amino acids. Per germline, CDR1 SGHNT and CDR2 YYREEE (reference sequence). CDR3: CASPTGTGGGDEQFF. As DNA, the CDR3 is TGTGCCAGCCCGACCGGGACAGGGGGCGGAGATGAGCAGTTCTTC.

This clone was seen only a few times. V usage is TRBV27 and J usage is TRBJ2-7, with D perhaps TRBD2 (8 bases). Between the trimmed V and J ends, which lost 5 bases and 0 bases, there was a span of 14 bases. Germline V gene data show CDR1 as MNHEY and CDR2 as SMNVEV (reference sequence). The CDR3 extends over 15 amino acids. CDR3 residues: CASSRSGDSSYEQYF. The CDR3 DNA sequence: TGTGCCAGCAGTCGTAGCGGGGACAGCTCCTACGAGCAGTACTTC.